Listed below are T cell receptor beta chains from one sample, sequenced in a study of T cell responses to AZD1222 COVID-19 vaccine. The assay was immunoSEQ multiplex PCR, and TCRdb's table has in-frame clones only and misses some. The sample yields 160,000 or so clones, roughly 94% seen once. The sample here was peripheral blood, taken on day 0 of MenACWY control vaccination. All receptors derive from an adult in good health. The CDR3 runs from the conserved cysteine through the conserved F or W. Fields, in order: clone size, J gene, V gene, D gene, CDR3 protein, CDR3 DNA. A D gene is named only where the DNA matches it firmly. Expanded clones get a size class; other rows say once, few or many, or leave the size out.

clone size: .
J gene: TRBJ1-2
V gene: TRBV5-8
D gene: .
CDR3 protein: CASSPAGLPGGYGYTF
CDR3 DNA: TGTGCCAGCAGCCCGGCGGGCCTCCCCGGTGGCTATGGCTACACCTTC

clone size: once
J gene: TRBJ2-7
V gene: TRBV29-1
D gene: .
CDR3 protein: CSGGSGYEQYF
CDR3 DNA: TGCAGCGGGGGCTCCGGCTACGAGCAGTACTTC

clone size: .
J gene: TRBJ2-7
V gene: TRBV6-1
D gene: .
CDR3 protein: CASSEQGGYEQYF
CDR3 DNA: TGTGCCAGCAGTGAACAGGGTGGATACGAGCAGTACTTC

clone size: .
J gene: TRBJ1-6
V gene: TRBV5-6
D gene: .
CDR3 protein: CASSYLDSRSENSPLHF
CDR3 DNA: TGTGCCAGCAGCTATTTAGACAGCCGGAGTGAGAATTCACCCCTCCACTTT

clone size: .
J gene: TRBJ2-1
V gene: TRBV6-4
D gene: .
CDR3 protein: CASIPVRPYNDNEQFF
CDR3 DNA: TGTGCCAGCATTCCAGTGAGACCGTACAATGACAATGAGCAGTTCTTC

clone size: .
J gene: TRBJ2-2
V gene: TRBV5-1
D gene: TRBD1
CDR3 protein: CASSRLGGARATGELFF
CDR3 DNA: TGCGCCAGCAGTCGCCTAGGGGGCGCGAGGGCCACCGGGGAGCTGTTTTTT

clone size: .
J gene: TRBJ1-1
V gene: TRBV27
D gene: .
CDR3 protein: CASSLRWGMNTEAFF
CDR3 DNA: TGTGCCAGCAGTTTACGTTGGGGCATGAACACTGAAGCTTTCTTT

clone size: .
J gene: TRBJ2-1
V gene: TRBV9
D gene: TRBD2
CDR3 protein: CASSVSGSPPGNEQFF
CDR3 DNA: TGTGCCAGCAGCGTGAGCGGGAGCCCCCCGGGGAATGAGCAGTTCTTC

clone size: .
J gene: TRBJ2-3
V gene: TRBV11-2
D gene: TRBD2
CDR3 protein: CASSLLAGGTDTQYF
CDR3 DNA: TGTGCCAGCAGTCTCCTAGCGGGAGGCACAGATACGCAGTATTTT

clone size: .
J gene: TRBJ1-3
V gene: TRBV11-2
D gene: .
CDR3 protein: CASSFDGHSGNTIYF
CDR3 DNA: TGTGCCAGCAGCTTTGACGGCCACTCTGGAAACACCATATATTTT

clone size: .
J gene: TRBJ1-1
V gene: TRBV5-1
D gene: .
CDR3 protein: CASSWAGVRQEAFF
CDR3 DNA: TGCGCCAGCAGCTGGGCGGGCGTACGCCAAGAAGCTTTCTTT

clone size: .
J gene: TRBJ2-7
V gene: TRBV19
D gene: .
CDR3 protein: CASSLTRRSYEQYF
CDR3 DNA: TGTGCCAGTAGTCTGACCCGCCGCTCCTACGAGCAGTACTTC

clone size: .
J gene: TRBJ2-4
V gene: TRBV30
D gene: .
CDR3 protein: CAWSAGQGKTLGNIQYF
CDR3 DNA: TGTGCCTGGAGTGCTGGGCAGGGAAAAACGCTGGGAAACATTCAGTACTTC

clone size: .
J gene: TRBJ1-3
V gene: TRBV7-2
D gene: .
CDR3 protein: CASSPRTLGNTIYF
CDR3 DNA: TGTGCCAGCAGTCCACGGACCCTTGGAAACACCATATATTTT

clone size: .
J gene: TRBJ2-6
V gene: TRBV11-3
D gene: .
CDR3 protein: CASSLVAGANVLTF
CDR3 DNA: TGTGCCAGCAGCTTAGTGGCTGGGGCCAACGTCCTGACTTTC

clone size: once
J gene: TRBJ2-3
V gene: TRBV19
D gene: TRBD2
CDR3 protein: CASSSGLATDTQYF
CDR3 DNA: TGTGCCAGTAGTTCGGGACTAGCCACAGATACGCAGTATTTT